Below, one T cell receptor (beta chain) is given with its context. Germline is not matched at one junction end, which may reflect a read error. CDR1 and CDR2 from the germline V gene are SGHDN and FVKESK. The CDR3 covers 16 residues. This sample is part of a study of Graves' ophthalmopathy and Graves' hyperthyroidism. RNA transcripts served as template for amplifying TCR beta CDR3 sequences. HTBI-primed first-round RT-PCR preceded second-round multiplex PCR. From the multiplex PCR reads, TCRdb called clonotypes with MiXCR, one entry per CDR3 protein. Of almost 750,000 distinct CDR3 sequences listed, 40% are singletons.

J is TRBJ2-7 and V is TRBV14, with 7 bases aligning to TRBD2. Sequences were obtained from peripheral blood. The source of this sequence is an adult man with Graves' ophthalmopathy. This CDR3 reads CASSPRTSGTTYERYF. As DNA, the CDR3 is TGTGCCAGCAGCCCCAGAACCAGCGGGACCACCTACGAGCGGTACTTC.